The rows below give T cell receptor beta chains drawn from one sample of a study of shared clonotypes between healthy human individuals. Assay used: immunoSEQ multiplex PCR; TCRdb lists only in-frame clones, some missing. The sample records about 2.4 million clones, roughly 93% being singletons. Sequencing input: naive CD4+ T cells from PBMCs. The receptors were sampled from a man aged 18 to 30 in good health. Some clones in this sample may be carry-over from other donors' samples. CDR3s include the opening cysteine and the closing phenylalanine or tryptophan. The D gene is left open where the match is weak. For some rows the clone size is stated as once, few or many, or as a class when expanded; others skip it.

size	J	D	V	length	CDR3	DNA
NA	TRBJ2-7	TRBD2	TRBV5-4	14	CASSGGLDLREQYF	TGTGCCAGCAGCGGGGGACTAGACCTCCGCGAGCAGTACTTC
NA	TRBJ2-1	NA	TRBV7-3	13	CASSLTRSNEQFF	TGTGCCAGCAGCTTAACTAGAAGCAATGAGCAGTTCTTC
NA	TRBJ2-2	NA	TRBV5-1	16	CASSPGSASNTGELFF	TGCGCCAGCAGCCCCGGCAGCGCCTCGAACACCGGGGAGCTGTTTTTT
NA	TRBJ2-5	TRBD1	TRBV5-4	14	CASSRTGGQETQYF	TGTGCCAGCAGCCGTACAGGGGGCCAAGAGACCCAGTACTTC
once	TRBJ2-3	TRBD2	TRBV4-2	17	CASSQEVGLAGADTQYF	TGTGCCAGCAGCCAAGAGGTCGGGCTAGCGGGAGCCGATACGCAGTATTTT
NA	TRBJ1-4	TRBD1	TRBV5-1	15	CASSLRGRGPEKLFF	TGCGCCAGCAGTCTTAGGGGCAGGGGGCCTGAAAAACTGTTTTTT
NA	TRBJ2-3	TRBD2	TRBV27	14	CASSPGLAGDTQYF	TGTGCCAGCAGTCCCGGACTAGCGGGAGATACGCAGTATTTT
NA	TRBJ1-6	NA	TRBV7-9	15	CASSLGSPGNSPLHF	TGTGCCAGCAGCTTAGGCTCACCGGGGAATTCACCCCTCCACTTT
NA	TRBJ1-4	NA	TRBV18	13	CASSPSQSEKLFF	TGTGCCAGCTCACCGAGTCAGAGTGAAAAACTGTTTTTT
NA	TRBJ1-4	NA	TRBV5-4	14	CASSLVPENEKLFF	TGTGCCAGCAGCTTGGTCCCAGAAAATGAAAAACTGTTTTTT
NA	TRBJ1-4	NA	TRBV5-1	17	CASSFGSGAGANEKLFF	TGCGCCAGCAGCTTTGGGTCCGGGGCAGGGGCTAATGAAAAACTGTTTTTT
NA	TRBJ1-1	TRBD1	TRBV5-5	14	CASSYRGMSTEAFF	TGTGCCAGCAGCTACAGGGGGATGAGCACTGAAGCTTTCTTT
NA	TRBJ1-1	NA	TRBV29-1	11	CSVERNTEAFF	TGCAGCGTTGAAAGAAACACTGAAGCTTTCTTT
NA	TRBJ1-6	NA	TRBV9	12	CASSVGPLPLHF	TGTGCCAGCAGCGTAGGTCCGCTGCCCCTCCACTTT
NA	TRBJ2-1	NA	TRBV7-9	11	CASSPTSEQFF	TGTGCCAGCAGCCCTACTAGCGAGCAGTTCTTC
NA	TRBJ1-1	NA	TRBV5-1	12	CASSFGRTEAFF	TGCGCCAGCAGCTTCGGACGCACTGAAGCTTTCTTT
NA	TRBJ2-1	NA	TRBV7-3	16	CASSLGGSPSYNEQFF	TGTGCCAGCAGCTTAGGTGGGAGTCCCTCCTACAATGAGCAGTTCTTC
NA	TRBJ2-2	NA	TRBV18	15	CASSPRQGSTGELFF	TGTGCCAGCTCACCAAGGCAGGGGAGCACCGGGGAGCTGTTTTTT
NA	TRBJ1-1	NA	TRBV5-1	16	CASSLVPVGMNTEAFF	TGCGCCAGCAGCTTGGTACCGGTAGGGATGAACACTGAAGCTTTCTTT
NA	TRBJ1-2	NA	TRBV15	13	CATSRGSPWTYTF	TGTGCCACCAGCAGAGGATCTCCCTGGACCTACACCTTC
NA	TRBJ2-5	TRBD1	TRBV5-5	16	CASSLAGQGAGETQYF	TGTGCCAGCAGCTTGGCGGGACAGGGGGCTGGGGAGACCCAGTACTTC
once	TRBJ2-3	TRBD1	TRBV9	15	CASSSRQGGTDTQYF	TGTGCCAGCAGCTCCCGACAGGGGGGCACAGATACGCAGTATTTT
NA	TRBJ2-7	NA	TRBV6-5	16	CASSLGLPGSAYEQYF	TGTGCCAGCAGTTTGGGACTTCCAGGGTCCGCGTACGAGCAGTACTTC
NA	TRBJ1-2	NA	TRBV7-2	14	CASSFGEGTGGASF	NA
NA	TRBJ2-7	TRBD1	TRBV6-1	16	CASSGRGTGSTYEQYF	TGTGCCAGCAGTGGCCGCGGGACAGGGTCAACCTACGAGCAGTACTTC
NA	TRBJ1-2	NA	TRBV6-1	13	CASSFYRENGYTF	TGTGCCAGCAGTTTCTACAGGGAAAATGGCTACACCTTC
NA	TRBJ2-5	NA	TRBV4-1	15	CASSQGGPVGETQYF	TGCGCCAGCAGCCAAGGGGGTCCCGTGGGGGAGACCCAGTACTTC
NA	TRBJ2-3	NA	TRBV28	14	CASKGKQITDTQYF	TGTGCCAGCAAAGGAAAACAGATCACAGATACGCAGTATTTT
once	TRBJ1-1	NA	TRBV7-3	14	CASSSSGRGTEAFF	TGTGCCAGCAGCTCGTCAGGGAGGGGCACTGAAGCTTTCTTT
NA	TRBJ1-1	NA	TRBV30	13	CAWRLSGQSEAFF	TGTGCCTGGAGATTATCGGGCCAGTCCGAAGCTTTCTTT
NA	TRBJ2-2	NA	TRBV5-1	14	CASSYDGNTGELFF	TGCGCCAGCAGCTACGACGGAAACACCGGGGAGCTGTTTTTT
NA	TRBJ2-2	NA	TRBV7-3	16	CASSPRGLPNTGELFF	TGTGCCAGCAGCCCACGGGGACTGCCGAACACCGGGGAGCTGTTTTTT
NA	TRBJ2-7	NA	TRBV10-3	12	CANRDTSYEQYF	TGTGCCAACCGGGACACTTCCTACGAGCAGTACTTC
NA	TRBJ2-3	NA	TRBV11-3	15	CASSLAGALSDTQYF	TGTGCCAGCAGCTTAGCGGGAGCTTTATCGGATACGCAGTATTTT
NA	TRBJ2-1	NA	TRBV7-9	11	CASSLPGEQFF	TGTGCCAGCAGCTTACCCGGTGAGCAGTTCTTC
NA	TRBJ2-5	TRBD1	TRBV7-6	15	CASSLAGTDQETQYF	TGTGCCAGCAGCTTGGCCGGGACAGACCAAGAGACCCAGTACTTC
NA	TRBJ1-2	TRBD1	TRBV7-2	14	CASSSGQGIYGYTF	TGTGCCAGCAGCTCCGGACAGGGGATCTATGGCTACACCTTC
NA	TRBJ2-5	TRBD2	TRBV29-1	15	CSVLSGRIKGETQYF	TGCAGCGTTTTGAGCGGGAGGATAAAAGGCGAGACCCAGTACTTC
NA	TRBJ1-5	NA	TRBV7-9	15	CASSLGLGSNQPQHF	TGTGCCAGCAGCTTGGGGTTGGGGAGCAATCAGCCCCAGCATTTT
NA	TRBJ1-5	TRBD1	TRBV2	14	CASRTDRALQPQHF	TGTGCCAGCCGAACCGACAGGGCGCTTCAGCCCCAGCATTTT
NA	TRBJ2-2	NA	TRBV25-1	15	CASSGRDSRAGELFF	TGTGCCAGCAGCGGGCGGGACAGTCGGGCCGGGGAGCTGTTTTTT
NA	TRBJ1-1	NA	TRBV25-1	13	CASSERKDTEAFF	TGTGCCAGCAGTGAAAGGAAGGATACTGAAGCTTTCTTT
NA	TRBJ1-2	NA	TRBV7-9	12	CASSFPRAGSTF	TGTGCCAGCAGCTTCCCCAGGGCGGGTAGTACCTTC
NA	TRBJ2-2	NA	TRBV11-3	14	CASSPPINTGELFF	TGTGCCAGCAGCCCCCCGATCAACACCGGGGAGCTGTTTTTT
NA	TRBJ1-4	TRBD1	TRBV18	16	CASSPSGTALFEKLFF	TGTGCCAGCTCACCTTCCGGGACAGCTTTATTTGAAAAACTGTTTTTT
NA	TRBJ2-7	NA	TRBV6-5	15	CASSYVAGTSYEQYF	TGTGCCAGCAGTTACGTCGCAGGTACCTCCTACGAGCAGTACTTC
NA	TRBJ1-3	NA	TRBV18	17	CASSPRAGDASGNTIYF	TGTGCCAGCTCACCTAGAGCAGGGGATGCCTCTGGAAACACCATATATTTT
NA	TRBJ2-4	NA	TRBV5-6	17	CASSLLAGGIAKNIQYF	TGTGCCAGCAGCTTGTTGGCAGGAGGTATAGCCAAAAACATTCAGTACTTC
NA	TRBJ2-1	TRBD2	TRBV29-1	14	CSVHGLVQGSEQFF	TGCAGCGTCCACGGACTAGTCCAAGGCAGTGAGCAGTTCTTC
NA	TRBJ2-7	NA	TRBV9	14	CASSSGDGHLEQYF	TGTGCCAGCAGCTCGGGAGACGGCCATCTCGAGCAGTACTTC
NA	TRBJ1-1	TRBD1	TRBV18	14	CASSPRQGDTEAFF	TGTGCCAGCTCACCAAGACAGGGCGACACTGAAGCTTTCTTT
few	TRBJ1-2	TRBD1	TRBV6-5	14	CATLTGGVWYGYTF	TGTGCCACACTGACAGGGGGCGTGTGGTATGGCTACACCTTC
NA	TRBJ2-7	NA	TRBV5-1	13	CASSTAASYEQYF	TGCGCCAGCAGCACGGCGGCATCCTACGAGCAGTACTTC
once	TRBJ2-5	NA	TRBV5-1	14	CASSLFGRQETQYF	TGCGCCAGCAGCTTGTTCGGTCGACAAGAGACCCAGTACTTC
NA	TRBJ2-7	NA	TRBV9	15	CASSVKWGASYEQYF	TGTGCCAGCAGCGTCAAGTGGGGGGCTTCCTACGAGCAGTACTTC
once	TRBJ2-7	NA	TRBV11-2	14	CASSLDGSVYEQYF	TGTGCCAGCAGCTTGGACGGGTCAGTCTACGAGCAGTACTTC
once	TRBJ2-3	NA	TRBV28	15	CASSLAGGGSDTQYF	TGTGCCAGCAGTTTGGCCGGGGGAGGTTCCGATACGCAGTATTTT
NA	TRBJ2-5	TRBD2	TRBV15	15	CATSGGDRLAETQYF	TGTGCCACCAGCGGGGGAGACCGACTAGCGGAGACCCAGTACTTC